These 21 T cell receptor beta chains were all obtained from the same sample, sequenced in a study of shared clonotypes between healthy human individuals. Sequencing was performed with immunoSEQ multiplex PCR; in TCRdb, only in-frame clones are kept and a portion is missing. The sample lists 190,000 or so clones, about 68% occurring once. Sequenced input: memory CD4+ T cells sorted from blood. The subset here: CD45RA-negative fraction. The source of these receptors is a man aged 25-45 years in good health.

The J gene is TRBJ2-4, the V gene TRBV2; unclear D gene. The CDR3 is made up of 14 amino acids. V lost 6 bases and J lost 5, with 14 bases in between. Germline loops: CDR1 SNHLY, CDR2 FYNNEI. The CDR3 here is CASSFTYPENIQYF. As DNA, the CDR3 is TGTGCCAGCAGCTTCACCTACCCCGAAAACATTCAGTACTTC.

This rearrangement joins TRBV19 to TRBJ1-2; D gene unclear. V lost 7 bases and J 5 bases, leaving 8 bases between the germline ends. The germline V gene encodes CDR1 LNHDA and CDR2 SQIVND (reference sequence). This CDR3 contains 11 residues. CDR3 nucleotides: TGTGCCAGTAAGGGATTTTATGGCTACACCTTC. This sequence encodes CASKGFYGYTF.

The chain joins TRBV6-1 to TRBJ2-7, with D possibly matching TRBD1 (6 bases). Between the trimmed V and J ends, which lost 8 bases and 2 bases, there was a span of 13 bases. The CDR3 has 13 amino acids. CDR1 and CDR2 from the germline V gene are MNHNS and SASEGT. The CDR3 DNA reads as TGTGCCAGCGAGAGACAGGAAACCTACGAGCAGTACTTC. Its protein is CASERQETYEQYF.

With regard to this clone: This sample also contains other DNA sequences that code for the same CDR3. The genes are TRBV5-6 and TRBJ2-2; no reliable D call. This CDR3 is 13 amino acids long. V lost 5 bases and J lost 5, with 10 bases in between. Per the germline V gene, CDR1 is SGHDT and CDR2 is YYEEEE. CDR3 bases: TGTGCCAGCAGAGGACGTCGGACCGGGGAGCTGTTTTTT. Translation gives CASRGRRTGELFF.

The chain uses TRBV6-1 and TRBJ2-7; D perhaps matches TRBD1 (5 bases). CDR1 MNHNS and CDR2 SASEGT come from the germline V gene. CDR3 size: 14 residues. The germline V and J ends were trimmed by 2 bases and 2 bases, with 10 bases remaining between them. CDR3 loop: CASSEMAGPYEQYF. The CDR3 DNA reads TGTGCCAGCAGTGAAATGGCAGGGCCCTACGAGCAGTACTTC.

The gene calls are TRBV6-1 and TRBJ2-3, with D perhaps matching TRBD1 (5 bases). The germline CDR1 and CDR2 sequences are MNHNS and SASEGT. The CDR3 covers 14 residues. V was clipped by 1 base and J by 5 bases, with 10 bases between them. CDR3 sequence reads: CASSEGWGGDTQYF. DNA for the CDR3: TGTGCCAGCAGTGAAGGTTGGGGCGGAGATACGCAGTATTTT.

The chain combines TRBV5-1 with TRBJ2-3; 7 bases match TRBD2. Germline values: CDR1 SGHRS, CDR2 YFSETQ. CDR3 length equals 14 residues. V lost 5 bases, J lost 3 bases, and 6 bases stayed unmatched. Here the CDR3 reads CASSGTGGTDTQYF. CDR3 nucleotides: TGCGCCAGCAGTGGGACGGGAGGTACAGATACGCAGTATTTT.

The chain uses TRBV7-2 and TRBJ2-1, with D perhaps TRBD2 (6 bases). Germline CDR1 is SGHTA and CDR2 is FQGNSA. The CDR3 contains 16 residues. Trimming removed 2 bases from V and 0 bases from J, with 11 bases in between. CDR3 bases: TGTGCCAGCAGCTTATTTCCGCGGGGCTCCTACAATGAGCAGTTCTTC. Translating gives CASSLFPRGSYNEQFF.

The V gene is TRBV5-1, the J gene TRBJ2-5; 7 bases fit TRBD1. V lost 4 bases and J lost 5; bases outside the gene matches: 8. CDR3 length: 14 residues. Per germline, CDR1 SGHRS and CDR2 YFSETQ. The CDR3 is CASSTGQARETQYF. CDR3 nucleotides: TGCGCCAGCAGCACCGGACAGGCGCGGGAGACCCAGTACTTC.

This clone turned up a few times. The CDR3 region has the DNA TGTGCCAGCAGTGTCAGTGATCCCGGGGCTTTCTTT. Its protein product is CASSVSDPGAFF. The genes are TRBV2 and TRBJ1-1; D not certain. CDR3 size: 12 residues. V lost 4 bases and J 11 bases, leaving 14 bases between the germline ends. CDR1 and CDR2 (germline): SNHLY, FYNNEI.

The CDR3 region is CASTTGGTRATEAFF. CDR3 bases: TGCGCCAGCACAACAGGGGGGACACGGGCCACTGAAGCTTTCTTT. The chain employs TRBV5-1 and TRBJ1-1, with TRBD1 identical over 8 bases. The V gene's germline CDR1 is SGHRS and CDR2 YFSETQ. The CDR3 extends over 15 amino acids. V shed 6 bases and J 4 bases; nucleotides not matched to a gene: 11.

This chain uses TRBV19 with TRBJ2-3; D uncertain. CDR3 length: 11 residues. Deletions cut 5 bases from V and 6 bases from J, with 6 bases between. CDR1 and CDR2 (germline): LNHDA, SQIVND (reference sequence). CDR3 nucleotides: TGTGCCAGTAGTCGGTGGGATACGCAGTATTTT. This sequence encodes CASSRWDTQYF.

The J gene is TRBJ1-4, the V gene TRBV5-1; D not certain. The CDR3 is 13 residues long. The V gene's germline CDR1 is SGHRS and CDR2 YFSETQ. Deletions cut 1 base from V and 8 bases from J, with 9 bases between. CDR3 bases: TGCGCCAGCAGCTTGTACGACGGAGAAAAACTGTTTTTT. This translates into CASSLYDGEKLFF.

This clone was seen a few times. An end of the junction differs from the germline gene, which may be a read error. This sequence joins TRBV2 and TRBJ2-7, with 9 bases identical to TRBD1. The CDR3 has 12 amino acids. Germline CDR1 is SNHLY and CDR2 is FYNNEI. The CDR3, as DNA: TGTGCCAGCAGTCGCTCCGGGACAGGGACAGGCTTC. Amino acid sequence: CASSRSGTGTGF.

J is TRBJ2-1 and V is TRBV5-6; D remains unclear. The ends were cut back, 4 bases at V and 2 bases at J, with 13 bases in the middle. CDR1 and CDR2 from the germline V gene are SGHDT and YYEEEE. This CDR3 is 15 amino acids long. CDR3 DNA sequence: TGTGCCAGCAGCCTGCCGGGTTCCCCCTACAATGAGCAGTTCTTC. Its translation is CASSLPGSPYNEQFF.

Many counts were recorded for this clone. The rearrangement links TRBV30 to TRBJ2-7; 7 bases line up with TRBD1. Germline V gives CDR1 GTSNPN, CDR2 SVGIG (reference sequence). The V gene end was trimmed by 2 bases and the J gene end by 3 bases; junction bases not matched to a gene: 13. This CDR3 is built from 16 residues. CDR3 region: CAWSPWDSKIGYEQYF. CDR3 DNA: TGTGCCTGGAGTCCATGGGACAGCAAGATAGGCTACGAGCAGTACTTC.

A few counts support this clone. CDR3: CASSEALGQGRKLFF. CDR3 bases: TGTGCCAGCAGTGAAGCGTTGGGACAGGGGAGGAAACTGTTTTTT. The chain employs TRBV6-1 and TRBJ1-4, with TRBD1 matching over 10 bases. Trimming took 0 bases from V and 11 from J; bases not matched to a gene: 6. The CDR3 runs 15 residues. Germline CDR1 is MNHNS and CDR2 is SASEGT.

The genes are TRBV7-2 and TRBJ2-7; 9 nucleotides agree with TRBD2. From germline, CDR1 is SGHTA and CDR2 FQGNSA. The J segment lost 2 bases and the V segment lost 1 base, leaving 6 bases of the junction unmatched. The CDR3 is made up of 16 amino acids. CDR3 sequence reads: CASSLGTSARPYEQYF. Here the CDR3 DNA reads TGTGCCAGCAGCTTAGGGACTAGCGCCCGTCCCTACGAGCAGTACTTC.

CDR3 region: CASSLQKGNTIYF. The CDR3 nucleotides are TGTGCCAGCAGCCTCCAGAAGGGAAACACCATATATTTT. This chain links TRBV7-7 with TRBJ1-3; D call uncertain. V was trimmed by 5 bases and J by 4 bases, leaving 9 bases between them. In germline, CDR1 is SSHAT, CDR2 FNYEAQ (reference sequence). The CDR3 covers 13 residues.

The J gene is TRBJ1-4, the V gene TRBV2, with D maybe TRBD1 (5 bases). Trimming took 5 bases from V and 14 from J, leaving 18 bases between them. This CDR3 is built from 13 residues. Germline V gene lookup returns CDR1 SNHLY and CDR2 FYNNEI. In DNA, the CDR3 is TGTGCCAGCAGTCCATATCCCGGACAAGATCTGTTTTTT. The encoded protein is CASSPYPGQDLFF.

This clone was picked up a small number of times. The chain joins TRBV15 to TRBJ2-1, with D perhaps TRBD2 (5 bases). Trimming removed 0 bases at V and 4 bases at J, with 13 bases between. This CDR3 has 16 amino acids. The germline gives CDR1 LNHNV, CDR2 YYDKDF (reference sequence). In DNA, the CDR3 is TGTGCCACCAGCAGAGATTCCGGCGGAGGATACAATGAGCAGTTCTTC. The encoded protein is CATSRDSGGGYNEQFF.